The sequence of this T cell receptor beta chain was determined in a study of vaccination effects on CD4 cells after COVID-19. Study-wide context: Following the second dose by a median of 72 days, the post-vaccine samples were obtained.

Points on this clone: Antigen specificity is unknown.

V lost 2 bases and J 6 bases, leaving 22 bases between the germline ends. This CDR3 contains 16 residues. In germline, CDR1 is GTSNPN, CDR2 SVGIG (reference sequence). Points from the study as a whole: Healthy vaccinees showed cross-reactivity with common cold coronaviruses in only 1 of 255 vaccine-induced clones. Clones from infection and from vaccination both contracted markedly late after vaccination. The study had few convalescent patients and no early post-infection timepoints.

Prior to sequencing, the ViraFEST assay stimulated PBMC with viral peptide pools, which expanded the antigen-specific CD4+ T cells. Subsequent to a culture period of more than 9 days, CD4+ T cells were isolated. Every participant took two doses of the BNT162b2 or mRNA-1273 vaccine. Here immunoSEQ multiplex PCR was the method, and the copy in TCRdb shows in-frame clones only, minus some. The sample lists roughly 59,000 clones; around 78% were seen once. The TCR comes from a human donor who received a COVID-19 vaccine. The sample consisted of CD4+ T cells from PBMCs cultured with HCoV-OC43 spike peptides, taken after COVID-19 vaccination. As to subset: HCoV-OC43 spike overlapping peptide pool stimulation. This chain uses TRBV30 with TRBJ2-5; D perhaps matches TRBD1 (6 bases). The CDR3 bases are TGTGCCTGGAGTCGACAGGTTGTGGTATCTGTGAAGACCCAGTACTTC. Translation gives CAWSRQVVVSVKTQYF.